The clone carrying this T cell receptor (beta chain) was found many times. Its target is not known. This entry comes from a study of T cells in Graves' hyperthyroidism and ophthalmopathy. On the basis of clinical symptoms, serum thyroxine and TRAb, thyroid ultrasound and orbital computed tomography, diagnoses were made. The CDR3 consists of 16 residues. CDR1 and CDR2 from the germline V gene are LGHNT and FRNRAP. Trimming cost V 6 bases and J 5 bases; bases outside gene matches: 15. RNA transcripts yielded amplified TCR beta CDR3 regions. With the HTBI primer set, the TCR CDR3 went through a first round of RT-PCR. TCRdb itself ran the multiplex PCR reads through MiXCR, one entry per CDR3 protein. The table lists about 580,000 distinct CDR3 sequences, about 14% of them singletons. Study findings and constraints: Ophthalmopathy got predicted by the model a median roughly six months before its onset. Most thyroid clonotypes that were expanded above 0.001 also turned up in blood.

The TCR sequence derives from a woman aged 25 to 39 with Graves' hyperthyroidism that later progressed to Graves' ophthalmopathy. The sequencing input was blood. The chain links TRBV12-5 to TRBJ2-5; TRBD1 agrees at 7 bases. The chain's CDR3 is CASGQGTASIGETQYF. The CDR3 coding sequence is TGTGCTAGTGGCCAAGGGACAGCCTCGATCGGGGAGACCCAGTACTTC.